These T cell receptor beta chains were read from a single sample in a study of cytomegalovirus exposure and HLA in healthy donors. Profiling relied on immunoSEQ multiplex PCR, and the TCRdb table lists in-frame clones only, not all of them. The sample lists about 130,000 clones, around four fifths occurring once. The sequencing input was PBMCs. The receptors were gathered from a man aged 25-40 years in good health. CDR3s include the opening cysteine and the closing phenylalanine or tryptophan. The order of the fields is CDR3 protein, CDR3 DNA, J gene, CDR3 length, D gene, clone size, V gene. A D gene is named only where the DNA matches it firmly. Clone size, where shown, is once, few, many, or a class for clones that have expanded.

CASSVRGGLAAETQYF TGTGCCAGCAGCGTCCGAGGAGGACTAGCGGCAGAGACCCAGTACTTC TRBJ2-5 16 TRBD2 . TRBV9
CASSSRPGEVGYNEQFF TGTGCCAGCAGCTCCCGACCGGGGGAGGTGGGTTACAATGAGCAGTTCTTC TRBJ2-1 17 . . TRBV13
CASSSILRQGGEAFF TGTGCCAGCAGCTCAATCCTTCGACAGGGCGGAGAAGCTTTCTTT TRBJ1-1 15 TRBD1 . TRBV7-2
CATLGLQGNYGYTF TGTGCCACCCTGGGTCTACAGGGAAACTATGGCTACACCTTC TRBJ1-2 14 . . TRBV2
CASSYETGNSPLHF TGTGCCAGCAGCTACGAGACAGGGAACTCACCCCTCCACTTT TRBJ1-6 14 TRBD1 few TRBV5-6
CSVGGTGNQPQHF TGCAGCGTTGGCGGGACGGGCAATCAGCCCCAGCATTTT TRBJ1-5 13 . . TRBV29-1
CASSYPAGRLNTEAFF TGTGCCAGCAGTTACCCAGCGGGACGGCTGAACACTGAAGCTTTCTTT TRBJ1-1 16 . few TRBV6-6
CASSQPATPPYEQYF TGTGCCAGCAGCCAGCCCGCGACACCTCCTTACGAGCAGTACTTC TRBJ2-7 15 . medium-sized TRBV14
CAWSSSPLQETQYF TGTGCCTGGAGTTCTAGCCCCCTCCAAGAGACCCAGTACTTC TRBJ2-5 14 . . TRBV30
CASSPLDIQYF TGTGCCAGCAGCCCACTAGATATTCAGTACTTC TRBJ2-4 11 . . TRBV7-9
CASSQPGLEKQFF TGCGCCAGCAGCCAACCCGGACTGGAAAAGCAGTTCTTC TRBJ2-1 13 . . TRBV4-1
CSAERGWNTGELFF TGCAGCGCCGAACGGGGGTGGAACACCGGGGAGCTGTTTTTT TRBJ2-2 14 . . TRBV29-1
CAWRHPPDGTGELFF TGTGCCTGGCGACACCCTCCCGATGGCACCGGGGAGCTGTTTTTT TRBJ2-2 15 . . TRBV30
CASSSAEDRGRAKNIQYF TGTGCCAGTAGTTCCGCAGAAGACAGGGGGCGAGCCAAAAACATTCAGTACTTC TRBJ2-4 18 TRBD1 once TRBV19